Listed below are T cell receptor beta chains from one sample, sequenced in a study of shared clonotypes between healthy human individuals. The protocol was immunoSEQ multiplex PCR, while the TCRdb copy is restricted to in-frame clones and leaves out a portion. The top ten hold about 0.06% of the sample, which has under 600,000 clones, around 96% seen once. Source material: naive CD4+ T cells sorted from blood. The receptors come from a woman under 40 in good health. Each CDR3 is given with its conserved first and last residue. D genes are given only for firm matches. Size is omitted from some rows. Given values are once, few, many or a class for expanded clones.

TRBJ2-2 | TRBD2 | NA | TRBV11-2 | TGTGCCAGCAGCTTAGAAGTTCCTGGCGGGAGGGCCTACACCGGGGAGCTGTTTTTT | CASSLEVPGGRAYTGELFF
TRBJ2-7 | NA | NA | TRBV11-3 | TGTGCCAGCAGCGAAGGGGACGGACCATTCTACGAGCAGTACTTC | CASSEGDGPFYEQYF
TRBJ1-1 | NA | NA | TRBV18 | TGTGCCAGCTCCGAGGTGAACACTGAAGCTTTCTTT | CASSEVNTEAFF
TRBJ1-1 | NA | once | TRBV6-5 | TGTGCCAGCAGTTCCCAATTTATACAGGAAAAAGCTTTCTTT | CASSSQFIQEKAFF
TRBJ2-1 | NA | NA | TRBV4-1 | TGCGCCAGCAGCCGCTTGGGGCTCCAGGAGCAGTTCTTC | CASSRLGLQEQFF
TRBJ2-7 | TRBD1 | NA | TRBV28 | TGTGCCAGCAGAACGCCCGGGACAGGGACCTACGAGCAGTACTTC | CASRTPGTGTYEQYF
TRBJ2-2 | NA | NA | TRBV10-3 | TGTGCCATCAGACCAGTAAGAGGGCCGAACACCGGGGAGCTGTTTTTT | CAIRPVRGPNTGELFF
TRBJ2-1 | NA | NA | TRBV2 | TGTGCCAAAGGACGTTCCAGCTACAATGAGCAGTTCTTC | CAKGRSSYNEQFF
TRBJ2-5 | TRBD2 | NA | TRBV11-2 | TGTGCCAGCAGCTTAGCTCCTACTAGCGGGATTTGGGCGGAGACCCAGTACTTC | CASSLAPTSGIWAETQYF
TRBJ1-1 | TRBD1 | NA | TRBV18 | TGTGCCAGCTGGAACAGGGACAGTATGGAAGCTTTCTTT | CASWNRDSMEAFF
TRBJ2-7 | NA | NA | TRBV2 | TGTGCCAGCAGTCGAACAGGGTACGAGCAGTACTTC | CASSRTGYEQYF